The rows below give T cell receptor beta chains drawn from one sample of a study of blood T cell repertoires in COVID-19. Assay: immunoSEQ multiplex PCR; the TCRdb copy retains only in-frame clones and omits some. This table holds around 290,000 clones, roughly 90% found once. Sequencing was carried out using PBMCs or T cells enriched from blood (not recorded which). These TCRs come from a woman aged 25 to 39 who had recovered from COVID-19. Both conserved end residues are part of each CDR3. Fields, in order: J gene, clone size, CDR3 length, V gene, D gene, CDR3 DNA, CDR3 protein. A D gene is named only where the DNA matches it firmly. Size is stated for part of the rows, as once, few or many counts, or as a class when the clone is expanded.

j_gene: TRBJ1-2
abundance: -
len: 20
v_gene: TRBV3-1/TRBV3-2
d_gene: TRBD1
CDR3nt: TGTGCCAGCAGCCCATGGGGACAGGGGGCGATAGTAGGATTCCCGTATGGCTACACCTTC
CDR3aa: CASSPWGQGAIVGFPYGYTF

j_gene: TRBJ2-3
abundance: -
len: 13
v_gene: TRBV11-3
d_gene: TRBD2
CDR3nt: TGTGCCAGCAGCCCGAGGGGCAGCGGGACGCCCTATTTT
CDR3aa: CASSPRGSGTPYF

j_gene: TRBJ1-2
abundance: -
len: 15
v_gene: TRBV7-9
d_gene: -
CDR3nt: TGTGCCAGCAGCTTCTGGGCAGGTGGGGCCTATGGCTACACCTTC
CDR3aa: CASSFWAGGAYGYTF

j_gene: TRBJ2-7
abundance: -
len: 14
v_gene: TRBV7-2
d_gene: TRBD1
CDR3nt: TGTGCCAGCAGCTTAGGAGGGACAGGGCAAGAGCAGTACTTC
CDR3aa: CASSLGGTGQEQYF

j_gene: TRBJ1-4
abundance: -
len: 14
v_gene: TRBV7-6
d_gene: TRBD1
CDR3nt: TGTGCCAGCAGCCTCCGACAGGGAGATGAAAAACTGTTTTTT
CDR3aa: CASSLRQGDEKLFF

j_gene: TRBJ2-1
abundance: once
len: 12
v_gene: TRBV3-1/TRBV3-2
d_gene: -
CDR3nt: TGTGCCAGCAGCCAAGATCGGTATGAGCAGTTCTTC
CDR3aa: CASSQDRYEQFF

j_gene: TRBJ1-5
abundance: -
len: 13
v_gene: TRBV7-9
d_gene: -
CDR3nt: TGTGCCAGCAGCTTGCCCGGAGATCAGCCCCAGCATTTT
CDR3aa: CASSLPGDQPQHF

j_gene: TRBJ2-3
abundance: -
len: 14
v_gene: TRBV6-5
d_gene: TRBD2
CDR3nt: TGTGCCAGCATAAGGACTAGCTTAACAGATACGCAGTATTTT
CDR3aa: CASIRTSLTDTQYF

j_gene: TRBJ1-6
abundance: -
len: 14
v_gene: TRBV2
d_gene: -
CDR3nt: TGTGCCAGCAGTGCGTACACAAATAATTCACCCCTCCACTTT
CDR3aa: CASSAYTNNSPLHF

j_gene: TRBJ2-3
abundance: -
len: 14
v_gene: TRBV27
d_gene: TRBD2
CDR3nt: TGTGCCAGTGTAGCGGGAGGGCCTTCAGATACGCAGTATTTT
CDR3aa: CASVAGGPSDTQYF

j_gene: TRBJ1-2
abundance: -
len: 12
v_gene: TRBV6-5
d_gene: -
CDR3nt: TGTGCCAGCAGCCCCGGGACTTATGGCTACACCTTC
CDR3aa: CASSPGTYGYTF

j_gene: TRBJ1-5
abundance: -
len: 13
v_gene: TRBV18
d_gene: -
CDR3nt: TGTGCCAGCTCACCACTAGTGGATCAGCCCCAGCATTTT
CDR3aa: CASSPLVDQPQHF

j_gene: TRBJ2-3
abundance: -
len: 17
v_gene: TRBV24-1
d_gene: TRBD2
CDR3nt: TGTGCCACCAGTGATGTACGACTAGCGGGAGGATCAGATACGCAGTATTTT
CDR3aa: CATSDVRLAGGSDTQYF

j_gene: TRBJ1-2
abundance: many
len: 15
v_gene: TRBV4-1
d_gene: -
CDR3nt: TGCGCCAGCAGCCAAGACCAGTGGGCTAGGGGTGGCTACACCTTC
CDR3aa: CASSQDQWARGGYTF

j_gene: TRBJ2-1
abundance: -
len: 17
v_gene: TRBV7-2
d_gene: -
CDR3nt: TGTGCCAGCAGCCTAAGTGAGTTCCGGACAGAGGACAATGAGCAGTTCTTC
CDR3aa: CASSLSEFRTEDNEQFF

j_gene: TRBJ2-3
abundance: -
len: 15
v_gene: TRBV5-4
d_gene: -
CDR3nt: TGTGCCAGCAGCCCGGACAGGACGGGGGCAGATACGCAGTATTTT
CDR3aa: CASSPDRTGADTQYF

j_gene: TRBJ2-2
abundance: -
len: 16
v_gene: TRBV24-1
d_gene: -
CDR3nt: TGTGCCACCAGTGAGTTGACAGGTGGAGACACCGGGGAGCTGTTTTTT
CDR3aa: CATSELTGGDTGELFF

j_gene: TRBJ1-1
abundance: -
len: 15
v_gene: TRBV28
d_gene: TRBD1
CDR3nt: TGTGCCAGCGGACGACAGGGGGTGAGGAGCACTGAAGCTTTCTTT
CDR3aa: CASGRQGVRSTEAFF

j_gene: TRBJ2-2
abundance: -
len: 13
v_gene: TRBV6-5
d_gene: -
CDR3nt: TGTGCCAGCAGTTATGCGGGTGTCGGGGAGCTGTTTTTT
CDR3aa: CASSYAGVGELFF

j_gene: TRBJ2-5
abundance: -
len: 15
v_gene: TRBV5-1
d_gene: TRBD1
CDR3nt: TGCGCCAGCACCATGGACAACAGGGGTGGAGAGACCCAGTACTTC
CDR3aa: CASTMDNRGGETQYF

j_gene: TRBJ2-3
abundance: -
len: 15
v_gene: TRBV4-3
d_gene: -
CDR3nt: TGCGCCAGCAGCCAAGACAGTCTAGTGGCTGATACGCAGTATTTT
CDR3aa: CASSQDSLVADTQYF

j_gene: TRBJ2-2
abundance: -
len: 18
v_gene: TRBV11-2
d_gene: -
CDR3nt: TGTGCCAGCAGCTTAGATGGAAGGCAGGGGGAGGACACCGGGGAGCTGTTTTTT
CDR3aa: CASSLDGRQGEDTGELFF

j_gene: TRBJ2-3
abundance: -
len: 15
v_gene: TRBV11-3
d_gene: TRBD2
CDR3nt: TGTGCCAGCAGCCCCCCGGGGGGTTTCACAGATACGCAGTATTTT
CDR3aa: CASSPPGGFTDTQYF

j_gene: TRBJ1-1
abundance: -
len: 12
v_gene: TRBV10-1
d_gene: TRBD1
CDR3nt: TGCGCCAGCAGCGACCCCGGGACAGTGGCTTTCTTT
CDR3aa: CASSDPGTVAFF

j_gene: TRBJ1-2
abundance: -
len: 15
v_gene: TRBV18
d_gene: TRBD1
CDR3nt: TGTGCCAGCTCACCGTGGACAGGGGGTAACTATGGCTACACCTTC
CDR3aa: CASSPWTGGNYGYTF

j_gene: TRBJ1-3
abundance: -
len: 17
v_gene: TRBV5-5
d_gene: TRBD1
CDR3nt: TGTGCCAGCAGCTCCCCCGGGACAGAGAGCTCTGGAAACACCATATATTTT
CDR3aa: CASSSPGTESSGNTIYF

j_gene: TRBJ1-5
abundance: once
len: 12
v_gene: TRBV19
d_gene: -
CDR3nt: TGTGCCAGTAGTAACTTAGATCAGCCCCAGCATTTT
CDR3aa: CASSNLDQPQHF

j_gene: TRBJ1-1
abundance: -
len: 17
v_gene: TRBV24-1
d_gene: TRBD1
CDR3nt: TGTGCCACCAGTGTCTGGAACAGGGGGTGGGGAGACACTGAAGCTTTCTTT
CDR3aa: CATSVWNRGWGDTEAFF

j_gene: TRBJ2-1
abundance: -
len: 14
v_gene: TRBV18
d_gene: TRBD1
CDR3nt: TGTGCCAGCTCACCACGTACAGGGGTCAATGAGCAGTTCTTC
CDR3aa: CASSPRTGVNEQFF